Described below is a single T cell receptor beta chain sequence and its context. This clone has a handful of counts. This receptor's antigen is unknown. The sample holds no much larger clone one base away, and base qualities are not on file. The sample originates from a study of control samples from healthy donors and cancer patients (dated by TCRdb to 2020 to 2021). In the germline V gene, CDR1 corresponds to MDHEN and CDR2 to SYDVKM. Trimming costs V 5 bases and J 0 bases, and their ends lie 13 bases apart. Measured from the cysteine to the phenylalanine, the CDR3 is 15 residues long. Solely the CDR3 DNA is kept, with 45 bases framed from the first base. Libraries were prepared through the immunoSEQ multiplex PCR assay. The immuneACCESS repertoire file appears here via TCRdb, limited to in-frame rearrangements. These files lack a portion of the clones; in checked studies, under half of the deficit traces to unresolved V genes, and the cause of the others is not known. Present in this sample are roughly 200,000 clones, around 94% of which were seen just once. The top ten clones comprise approximately 1.5% of the sample.

The TCR originated in a man in his fifties or sixties in good health. Recombination connected TRBV28 to TRBJ1-1; the D gene identity is not certain. The sequencing input was blood. The CDR3 protein is CASSPQIVMNTEAFF. The DNA is as follows: TGTGCCAGCAGTCCCCAGATAGTAATGAACACTGAAGCTTTCTTT.